These 24 T cell receptor beta chains originate from one sample sequenced in a study of shared clonotypes between healthy human individuals. This table comes from immunoSEQ multiplex PCR, and its TCRdb copy is limited to in-frame clones, with some not included. The data contain around 2,000,000 clones, about 93% of them singletons. The naive CD8 subset, CD45RO-negative cells positively selected for CCR7, excluded terminally differentiated effector memory CD45RA+ cells. The sample taken for sequencing was naive CD8+ T cells from PBMCs. These receptors were collected from a man younger than 35 in good health. Some clones in this sample may be carry-over from other donors' samples.

Details on this clone: Additional DNA sequences in this sample encode the identical CDR3. This chain joins TRBV27 and TRBJ2-1; 10 nucleotides line up with TRBD1. V was pared by 6 bases and J by 3 bases, with 2 bases of the junction left unmatched. The CDR3 sequence is 14 residues long. Germline lookup yields CDR1 MNHEY and CDR2 SMNVEV (reference sequence). The CDR3 loop is CASSRDRGYNEQFF. DNA of the CDR3: TGTGCCAGCAGCAGGGACAGGGGCTACAATGAGCAGTTCTTC.

As to this clone: Other DNA sequences in the sample encode the same CDR3. The chain is built from TRBV29-1 and TRBJ1-1, with a weak D call TRBD1 (5 bases). The V end was cut by 1 base, the J end by 0 bases, with 6 bases between. The germline gives CDR1 SQVTM, CDR2 ANQGSEA. The CDR3 sequence is 13 residues long. The CDR3 loop reads CSVEGGLNTEAFF. CDR3 DNA sequence: TGCAGCGTTGAAGGGGGGTTGAACACTGAAGCTTTCTTT. The full variable domain, completed using reference TRBV29-1 and TRBJ1-1, is SAVISQKPSRDICQRGTSLTIQCQVDSQVTMMFWYRQQPGQSLTLIATANQGSEATYESGFVIDKFPISRPNLTFSTLTVSNMSPEDSSIYLCSVEGGLNTEAFFGQGTRLTVV.

The chain carries TRBV11-2 and TRBJ2-2, with D possibly being TRBD2 (6 bases). The ends were cut back, 0 bases at V and 2 bases at J, with 13 bases in the middle. This CDR3 has 17 residues. CDR1 and CDR2 from the germline V gene are SGHAT and FQNNGV. The chain's CDR3 is CASSLDPREENTGELFF. As DNA, the CDR3 is TGTGCCAGCAGCTTAGACCCCAGGGAGGAAAACACCGGGGAGCTGTTTTTT.

The rearrangement joins TRBV7-6 to TRBJ2-3, with a weak D call TRBD1 (5 bases). This CDR3 comprises 15 residues. Germline V lookup: CDR1 SGHVS, CDR2 FNYEAQ. Trimming took off 4 bases at V and 2 bases at J, with 13 bases between the two ends. CDR3 loop: CASSSNMGPTDTQYF. The CDR3 region has the DNA TGTGCCAGCAGCTCCAACATGGGGCCCACAGATACGCAGTATTTT.

The genes are TRBV27 and TRBJ1-2, with 8 bases that match TRBD1. The CDR3 totals 14 residues. Germline V gene sequence: CDR1 MNHEY, CDR2 SMNVEV (reference sequence). Losses at the gene ends were 3 bases for V and 6 bases for J; bases not matched to a gene: 6. CDR3 DNA sequence: TGTGCCAGCAGTTTTGCAGGGGGCGCGGATGGCTACACCTTC. Protein product: CASSFAGGADGYTF.

This chain connects TRBV6-5 to TRBJ2-2; D may correspond to TRBD1 or TRBD2 (5 bases each). From germline, CDR1 is MNHEY and CDR2 SVGAGI. V lost 6 bases, J lost 5 bases, and 13 bases lay in between. The CDR3 is 14 residues long. The CDR3 protein is CASSPLWGTGELFF. In nucleotides, the CDR3 is TGTGCCAGCAGCCCCCTCTGGGGGACCGGGGAGCTGTTTTTT.

V usage is TRBV27 and J usage is TRBJ1-5; D remains ambiguous. Germline V CDR1 and CDR2: MNHEY, SMNVEV (reference sequence). Deletions cut 8 bases from V and 0 bases from J, with 11 bases between. The CDR3 covers 14 residues. The CDR3: CASGAVGSNQPQHF. The DNA for the CDR3 is TGTGCCAGCGGAGCGGTGGGTAGCAATCAGCCCCAGCATTTT.

The chain recombines TRBV28 with TRBJ2-3, with 11 bases identical to TRBD2. The J segment lost 5 bases and the V segment lost 4 bases, leaving 14 bases of the junction unmatched. Germline-derived CDR1 and CDR2 are MDHEN and SYDVKM. This CDR3 is built from 18 residues. CDR3 residues: CASSSLIIAGGPVDTQYF. The CDR3 region has the DNA TGTGCCAGCAGTTCACTAATTATAGCGGGAGGGCCCGTAGATACGCAGTATTTT.

The V call is TRBV9, the J call TRBJ1-4, with D maybe TRBD1 (6 bases). The CDR3 consists of 15 residues. The V gene's germline CDR1 is SGDLS and CDR2 YYNGEE. Trimming removed 3 bases from V and 7 bases from J, with 16 bases in between. CDR3 sequence: CASSDRDTSAEKLFF. The CDR3 DNA reads TGTGCCAGCAGCGATAGGGACACTAGCGCTGAAAAACTGTTTTTT.

The rearrangement links TRBV30 to TRBJ2-7; 8 bases match TRBD1. CDR1 is GTSNPN and CDR2 is SVGIG in the germline V gene (reference sequence). The CDR3 has 15 amino acids. With V trimmed by 5 bases and J by 2 bases, 11 bases remained unmatched. CDR3 sequence (DNA): TGTGCCTGGGGCATGAATCGACAGGGGACCTACGAGCAGTACTTC. Its translation: CAWGMNRQGTYEQYF.

The J gene is TRBJ2-2, the V gene TRBV7-9, with 7 bases matching TRBD1. The trim removed 3 bases at V and 6 bases at J, leaving 10 bases unmatched. This CDR3 comprises 16 residues. The germline V gene encodes CDR1 SEHNR and CDR2 FQNEAQ (reference sequence). CDR3 region: CASSFGLLGGPGELFF. Written as DNA, the CDR3 is TGTGCCAGCAGCTTTGGTTTACTAGGGGGCCCCGGGGAGCTGTTTTTT.

The genes are TRBV7-6 and TRBJ2-2; TRBD2 agrees at 10 bases. CDR1 SGHVS and CDR2 FNYEAQ come from the germline V gene. The CDR3 is 15 residues long. V gave up 5 bases and J gave up 13 bases; unmatched junction bases: 13. The DNA for the CDR3 is TGTGCCAGCAGCATAAGGAAGGGGACTAGCGAGAGGCTGTTTTTT. As protein: CASSIRKGTSERLFF.

V usage is TRBV5-1 and J usage is TRBJ2-2; 10 bases fit TRBD2. The CDR3 covers 17 residues. Looked up from germline, CDR1 is SGHRS and CDR2 is YFSETQ. Germline trimming cut 4 bases from V and 7 bases from J; bases unmatched to any gene: 13. The CDR3 region is CASSHELAGAHDGELFF. In DNA, the CDR3 is TGCGCCAGCAGCCACGAGCTAGCGGGAGCTCACGACGGGGAGCTGTTTTTT.

This chain joins TRBV7-9 and TRBJ2-1; D unresolved. The CDR3 runs to 12 residues. Trimming removed 11 bases from V and 0 bases from J, with 8 bases in between. Germline V lookup: CDR1 SEHNR, CDR2 FQNEAQ (reference sequence). Written as DNA, the CDR3 is TGTGCCTCTGATAGCTCCTACAATGAGCAGTTCTTC. It specifies CASDSSYNEQFF.

This clone appeared a few times. This rearrangement joins TRBV13 to TRBJ2-7; D remains ambiguous. The CDR3 is 14 amino acids. V lost 4 bases and J 0 bases, leaving 10 bases between the germline ends. Germline values: CDR1 PRHDT, CDR2 FYEKMQ (reference sequence). This CDR3 is CASSSTASSYEQYF. The CDR3 DNA follows: TGTGCCAGCAGCTCTACGGCCTCCTCCTACGAGCAGTACTTC.

The J gene is TRBJ1-5, the V gene TRBV15, with D possibly being TRBD1 (6 bases). This CDR3 contains 14 residues. Germline lookup yields CDR1 LNHNV and CDR2 YYDKDF (reference sequence). The V end was cut by 7 bases, the J end by 6 bases, with 16 bases between. In nucleotides, the CDR3 is TGTGCCACCAACTTACTGGGACAACTTCAGCCCCAGCATTTT. Translated: CATNLLGQLQPQHF.

This clone occurred once. V is TRBV13 and J is TRBJ2-1, with unresolved D. Germline CDR1 reads PRHDT; CDR2 reads FYEKMQ (reference sequence). V was trimmed by 1 base and J by 10 bases, leaving 11 bases between them. The CDR3 is 13 amino acids. The CDR3 DNA reads as TGTGCCAGCAGCTTAGAGTTGTCCAGCGAGCAGTTCTTC. It is translated as CASSLELSSEQFF.

V is TRBV29-1 and J is TRBJ2-1; TRBD2 might be the D (6 bases). Between the trimmed V and J ends, which lost 4 bases and 8 bases, there was a span of 12 bases. The CDR3 is 12 residues long. Per the germline V gene, CDR1 is SQVTM and CDR2 is ANQGSEA. CDR3 DNA: TGCAGCGTTGCTTTAGGGAGGCATGAGCAGTTCTTC. Amino acid sequence: CSVALGRHEQFF.

With regard to this clone: The same CDR3 can be traced to other DNA sequences in this sample. V usage is TRBV2 and J usage is TRBJ2-7; possible D gene TRBD1, 6 bases. Germline V gene data show CDR1 as SNHLY and CDR2 as FYNNEI. This CDR3 has 14 amino acids. The ends were cut back, 1 base at V and 2 bases at J, with 9 bases in the middle. The CDR3 coding sequence is TGTGCCAGCAGTGAAGGCGCAGGGGCCTACGAGCAGTACTTC. Translation: CASSEGAGAYEQYF.

The chain carries TRBV6-1 and TRBJ2-2, with TRBD2 matching over 7 bases. The CDR3 runs to 15 residues. Germline lookup yields CDR1 MNHNS and CDR2 SASEGT. The V segment lost 2 bases and the J segment 1 base; nucleotides outside the gene matches: 1. CDR3 in DNA: TGTGCCAGCAGTGAAACTAGCGTGAACACCGGGGAGCTGTTTTTT. Its translation is CASSETSVNTGELFF.

With respect to this clone: The sample carries other DNA sequences with the same CDR3. The chain uses TRBV7-9 and TRBJ1-4; D uncertain. This CDR3 contains 13 residues. V was clipped by 1 base and J by 5 bases, with 5 bases between them. CDR1 and CDR2 (germline): SEHNR, FQNEAQ (reference sequence). This CDR3 reads CASSLGGNEKLFF. The DNA of the CDR3 is TGTGCCAGCAGCTTAGGAGGAAATGAAAAACTGTTTTTT.

For the CDR3, the DNA is TGTGCCAGCAAGAGAGTCGGGACAGGGGACACTGAAGCTTTCTTT. Its protein product is CASKRVGTGDTEAFF. The rearrangement uses TRBV27 and TRBJ1-1; 10 bases are shared with TRBD1. Germline loops: CDR1 MNHEY, CDR2 SMNVEV (reference sequence). V was pared by 7 bases and J by 3 bases, with 8 bases of the junction left unmatched. The CDR3 length is 15 residues.

The chain uses TRBV19 and TRBJ1-1; D perhaps matches TRBD1 (5 bases). Deletions cut 5 bases from V and 0 bases from J, with 13 bases between. The CDR3 sequence is 15 residues long. The germline V gene encodes CDR1 LNHDA and CDR2 SQIVND (reference sequence). CDR3 sequence (DNA): TGTGCCAGTAGTCGGGTAGGGGAGTTGAACACTGAAGCTTTCTTT. This sequence encodes CASSRVGELNTEAFF.

The chain uses TRBV19 and TRBJ2-1; D perhaps matches TRBD2 (6 bases). Germline values: CDR1 LNHDA, CDR2 SQIVND (reference sequence). The CDR3 totals 16 residues. Trimming took off 3 bases at V and 7 bases at J, with 19 bases between the two ends. The CDR3 bases are TGTGCCAGTAGTATTACCACTAGCAGGTCGTGGAATGAGCAGTTCTTC. Encoded protein: CASSITTSRSWNEQFF.